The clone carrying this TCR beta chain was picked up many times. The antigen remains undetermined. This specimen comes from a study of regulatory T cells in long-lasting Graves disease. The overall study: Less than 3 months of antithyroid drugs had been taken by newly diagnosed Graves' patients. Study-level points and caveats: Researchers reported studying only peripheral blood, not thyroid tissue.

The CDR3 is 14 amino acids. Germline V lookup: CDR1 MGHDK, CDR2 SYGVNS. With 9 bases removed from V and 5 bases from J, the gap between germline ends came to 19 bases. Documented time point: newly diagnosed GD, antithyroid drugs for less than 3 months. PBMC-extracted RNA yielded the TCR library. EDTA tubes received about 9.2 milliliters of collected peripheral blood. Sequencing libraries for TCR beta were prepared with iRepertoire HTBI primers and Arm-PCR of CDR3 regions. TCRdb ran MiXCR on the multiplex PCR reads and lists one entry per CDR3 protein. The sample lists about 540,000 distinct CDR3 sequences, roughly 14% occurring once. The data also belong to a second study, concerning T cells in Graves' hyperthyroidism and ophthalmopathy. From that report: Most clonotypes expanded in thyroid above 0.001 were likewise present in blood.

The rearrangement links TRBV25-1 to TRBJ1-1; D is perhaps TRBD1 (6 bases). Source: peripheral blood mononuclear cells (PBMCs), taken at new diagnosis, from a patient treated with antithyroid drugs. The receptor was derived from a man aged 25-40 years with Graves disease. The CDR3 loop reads CASAPWGQGTEAFF. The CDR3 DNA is TGTGCCAGTGCACCCTGGGGGCAGGGGACTGAAGCTTTCTTT. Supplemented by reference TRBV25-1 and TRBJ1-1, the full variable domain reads EADIYQTPRYLVIGTGKKITLECSQTMGHDKMYWYQQDPGMELHLIHYSYGVNSTEKGDLSSESTVSRIRTEHFPLTLESARPSHTSQYLCASAPWGQGTEAFFGQGTRLTVV.